This T cell receptor beta chain was identified in a study of cytomegalovirus exposure and HLA in healthy donors. Study details: A subsequent analysis stated that the 120 or so validation repertoires were run on the same platform as the approximately 700 first-cohort repertoires. Study-wide findings and caveats: Some TCR beta chains (more than 150 of them) were listed as cytomegalovirus-associated. There were a few CMV-associated chains whose specificity for CMV antigens was confirmed in vitro.

Comments on this clone: Its specificity is unknown.

The ends lost 0 bases at V and 5 bases at J; junction bases unmatched: 16. The CDR3 extends over 19 amino acids. Germline V gene data show CDR1 as SGHRS and CDR2 as YFSETQ. The study drew the donors from its roughly 120-subject validation cohort, separate from the 666-subject first cohort. The table came from immunoSEQ multiplex PCR; TCRdb's copy has only in-frame clones and leaves some out. The sample gives 90,000 to 130,000 clones, approximately 90% of which show up once; about 2% is in the top ten. The chain has TRBV5-1 and TRBJ1-3; TRBD1 matches at 8 bases. This clonotype was sampled from a woman between 18 and 30 years old in good health and CMV-seronegative. The material sequenced was PBMCs. CDR3 DNA sequence: TGCGCCAGCAGCTTGGGTTCTAGTTTTATCGGGACAGGAAGAAACACCATATATTTT. This gives the protein CASSLGSSFIGTGRNTIYF.